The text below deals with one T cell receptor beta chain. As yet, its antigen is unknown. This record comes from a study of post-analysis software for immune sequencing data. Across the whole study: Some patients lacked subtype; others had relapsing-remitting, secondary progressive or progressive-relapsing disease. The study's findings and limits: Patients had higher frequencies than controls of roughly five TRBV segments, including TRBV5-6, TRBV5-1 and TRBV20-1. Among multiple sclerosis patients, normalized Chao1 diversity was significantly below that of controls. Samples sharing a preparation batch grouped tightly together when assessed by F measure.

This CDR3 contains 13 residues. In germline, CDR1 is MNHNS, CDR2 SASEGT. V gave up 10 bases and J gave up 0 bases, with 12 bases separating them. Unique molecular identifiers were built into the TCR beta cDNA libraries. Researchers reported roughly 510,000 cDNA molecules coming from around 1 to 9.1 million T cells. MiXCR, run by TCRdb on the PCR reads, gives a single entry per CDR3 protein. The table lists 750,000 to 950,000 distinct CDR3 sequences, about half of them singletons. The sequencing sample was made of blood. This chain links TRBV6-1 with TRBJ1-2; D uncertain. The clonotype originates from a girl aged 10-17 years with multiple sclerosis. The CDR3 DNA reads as TGTGCCACTAGGCAGCATGCTAACTATGGCTACACCTTC. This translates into CATRQHANYGYTF.